Presented here are 24 T cell receptor beta chains from one specimen sequenced in a study of T cell responses to AZD1222 COVID-19 vaccine. Only in-frame clones appear in the TCRdb table, and some are missing; sequencing was by immunoSEQ multiplex PCR. This table holds nearly 110,000 clones, less than 95% found once. The source material was peripheral blood, sampled 28 days after the second AZD1222 dose. All receptors derive from an adult who received the AZD1222 COVID-19 vaccine.

J is TRBJ1-1 and V is TRBV7-6, with a tentative D call TRBD1 (5 bases). The length of the CDR3 is 13 residues. Looked up from germline, CDR1 is SGHVS and CDR2 is FNYEAQ. Trimming stripped 3 bases from V and 8 bases from J, with 13 bases between. This chain's CDR3 is CASSLVSGAEAFF. CDR3 bases: TGTGCCAGCAGCTTGGTTTCCGGGGCCGAAGCTTTCTTT.

V usage is TRBV11-2 and J usage is TRBJ2-5; D not certain. The germline gives CDR1 SGHAT, CDR2 FQNNGV. V lost 1 base and J lost 4, with 10 bases in between. This CDR3 is built from 14 residues. The DNA of the CDR3 is TGTGCCAGCAGCTTAGCCGTGGGTACAGAGACCCAGTACTTC. It yields the protein CASSLAVGTETQYF.

The gene calls are TRBV15 and TRBJ2-1; 8 positions match TRBD1. CDR3 size: 11 residues. J was trimmed by 6 bases and V by 9 bases; bases with no gene match: 1. Germline assignment: CDR1 LNHNV and CDR2 YYDKDF (reference sequence). This chain's CDR3 is CATQGVNEQFF. The CDR3 bases are TGTGCCACACAGGGGGTCAATGAGCAGTTCTTC. Based on the CDR3 plus reference TRBV15 and TRBJ2-1, the full variable domain is DAMVIQNPRYQVTQFGKPVTLSCSQTLNHNVMYWYQQKSSQAPKLLFHYYDKDFNNEADTPDNFQSRRPNTSFCFLDIRSPGLGDTAMYLCATQGVNEQFFGPGTRLTVL.

The J gene is TRBJ1-2, the V gene TRBV19, with TRBD1 matching over 7 bases. J gave up 0 bases and V 9 bases, and 19 bases lay outside the gene matches. The germline CDR1 and CDR2 sequences are LNHDA and SQIVND (reference sequence). The CDR3 totals 18 residues. The chain's CDR3 is CASLPRGAGFAANYGYTF. DNA for the CDR3: TGTGCCAGCCTTCCCAGGGGGGCCGGGTTTGCAGCTAACTATGGCTACACCTTC.

The chain employs TRBV6-5 and TRBJ1-1, with D tentatively TRBD1 (5 bases). This CDR3 comprises 14 residues. CDR1 MNHEY and CDR2 SVGAGI come from the germline V gene. Trimming removed 9 bases from V and 0 bases from J, with 14 bases in between. The CDR3 spells CASDPGRMNTEAFF. For the CDR3, the DNA is TGTGCCAGTGACCCGGGACGGATGAACACTGAAGCTTTCTTT.

The chain combines TRBV7-2 with TRBJ2-7; a weak D match, TRBD1 (6 bases). The CDR3 has 16 amino acids. The germline V and J ends were trimmed by 5 bases and 7 bases, with 24 bases remaining between them. CDR1 and CDR2 (germline): SGHTA, FQGNSA. The DNA of the CDR3 is TGTGCCAGCAGCCCCCGGACAGCCTCTTCGAGCTGGGAGCAGTACTTC. Its translation is CASSPRTASSSWEQYF.

The rearrangement uses TRBV9 and TRBJ2-7; D gene uncertain. The CDR3 runs to 15 residues. Trimming pared 4 bases from V and 0 bases from J, leaving 14 bases between. Germline-derived CDR1 and CDR2 are SGDLS and YYNGEE. The CDR3 DNA reads TGTGCCAGCAGCCCGAACGTAGCCCGCTCCTACGAGCAGTACTTC. This sequence encodes CASSPNVARSYEQYF.

This chain uses TRBV7-3 with TRBJ1-1; D not certain. The CDR3 extends over 13 amino acids. Trimming stripped 3 bases from V and 1 base from J, with 6 bases between. The germline CDR1 and CDR2 sequences are SGHTA and FQGTGA. CDR3 sequence: CASSFGANTEAFF. The CDR3 DNA is TGTGCCAGCAGCTTCGGCGCGAACACTGAAGCTTTCTTT.

The chain has TRBV3-1 (or the pseudogene TRBV3-2) and TRBJ2-3; D remains ambiguous. There are 15 residues in the CDR3. V dropped 0 bases and J dropped 7 bases, with 14 bases sitting between them. The germline gives CDR1 LGHDT, CDR2 YNNKEL (reference sequence). The CDR3 DNA follows: TGTGCCAGCAGCCAAGAGTACCAAATTACAAATACGCAGTATTTT. Encoded protein: CASSQEYQITNTQYF.

The chain recombines TRBV7-2 with TRBJ1-1; 10 nucleotides align to TRBD1. Germline V gene data show CDR1 as SGHTA and CDR2 as FQGNSA. Trimming took 4 bases from V and 3 from J; bases not matched to a gene: 11. This CDR3 comprises 17 residues. CDR3 coding DNA: TGTGCCAGCAGCTCATCCGGGACAGGGGTCCCCTACACTGAAGCTTTCTTT. Protein: CASSSSGTGVPYTEAFF.

The V and J genes are TRBV27 and TRBJ2-3, with 10 bases identical to TRBD2. The germline V gene encodes CDR1 MNHEY and CDR2 SMNVEV (reference sequence). CDR3 length: 16 amino acids. V shed 6 bases, J shed 2 bases, and the junction held 8 bases outside the gene matches. CDR3 amino acids: CASSTGTSVLTDTQYF. Written as DNA, the CDR3 is TGTGCCAGCAGCACCGGGACTAGCGTCCTCACAGATACGCAGTATTTT.

This chain links TRBV7-2 with TRBJ1-4, with D possibly TRBD1 on 5 matching bases. Germline loops: CDR1 SGHTA, CDR2 FQGNSA. This CDR3 comprises 16 residues. V was shortened by 3 bases and J by 2 bases, with 13 bases between the two germline ends. The CDR3 protein is CASSLGRGRTNEKLFF. In nucleotides, the CDR3 is TGTGCCAGCAGCTTGGGGCGGGGCAGGACTAATGAAAAACTGTTTTTT.

This clone was seen more than once but under ten times. This rearrangement joins TRBV12-3 or TRBV12-4 to TRBJ1-6, with D perhaps matching TRBD1 (6 bases). Trimming left V 6 bases short and J 13 bases short, with 10 bases between. This CDR3 region has 11 residues. CDR3 region: CASRTRGPLHF. CDR3 DNA sequence: TGTGCCAGCAGGACCAGGGGTCCCCTCCACTTT.

V is TRBV6-4 and J is TRBJ2-1, with 15 bases aligning to TRBD2. In germline, CDR1 is MRHNA, CDR2 SNTAGT. This CDR3 contains 16 residues. The J segment lost 7 bases and the V segment lost 6 bases, leaving 7 bases of the junction unmatched. CDR3 DNA sequence: TGTGCCAGCAGCGGACTAGCGGGGGGGGGAGCAAATGAGCAGTTCTTC. As protein: CASSGLAGGGANEQFF.

V usage is TRBV5-8 and J usage is TRBJ2-5, with D tentatively TRBD1 (5 bases). CDR3 length: 15 amino acids. Trimming pared 4 bases from V and 4 bases from J, leaving 17 bases between. From germline, CDR1 is SGHTS and CDR2 YDEGEE. Written as DNA, the CDR3 is TGTGCCAGCAGCGCACAGGCGGCTGTGGGAGAGACCCAGTACTTC. Its protein is CASSAQAAVGETQYF.

V gene TRBV12-5 combines with J gene TRBJ1-1, with no clear D. Germline lookup yields CDR1 LGHNT and CDR2 FRNRAP. The germline V and J ends were trimmed by 6 bases and 3 bases, with 17 bases remaining between them. This CDR3 contains 15 residues. Here the CDR3 reads CASGSGSGGDTEAFF. The CDR3 DNA follows: TGTGCTAGTGGCTCTGGTTCGGGCGGGGACACTGAAGCTTTCTTT.

The rearrangement links TRBV5-4 to TRBJ1-6, with unresolved D. V was shortened by 2 bases and J by 9 bases, with 12 bases between the two germline ends. The CDR3 runs 14 residues. From germline, CDR1 is SGHNT and CDR2 YYREEE (reference sequence). CDR3 loop: CASSFGQGLSPLHF. As DNA, the CDR3 is TGTGCCAGCAGCTTTGGGCAAGGCCTTTCACCCCTCCACTTT.

This chain links TRBV7-8 with TRBJ2-3, with D hard to call. Deletions cut 6 bases from V and 4 bases from J, with 14 bases between. The CDR3 length is 14 residues. Germline V lookup: CDR1 SGHVS, CDR2 FQNEAQ. CDR3 loop: CASSPLGSPDTQYF. The CDR3 DNA reads TGTGCCAGCAGTCCCCTAGGGTCCCCAGATACGCAGTATTTT.

As for this clone: The junction and the germline gene differ at one end; a read error may be behind it. V and J are TRBV20-1 and TRBJ1-4; 7 bases map to TRBD1. Germline CDR1 and CDR2: DFQATT and SNEGSKA (reference sequence). The length of the CDR3 is 9 residues. In DNA, the CDR3 is TGCAGTGCTCCCCGGGACAGACAATTT. Residues: CSAPRDRQF.

The chain is built from TRBV6-4 and TRBJ2-3; the match to TRBD2 covers 7 bases. The CDR3 is 14 residues long. V dropped 3 bases and J dropped 10; count of bases not matched to a gene: 10. Germline V gene lookup returns CDR1 MRHNA and CDR2 SNTAGT. CDR3 amino acids: CASSEGAGFGAQYF. CDR3 in DNA: TGTGCCAGCAGTGAAGGAGCGGGGTTCGGGGCGCAGTATTTT.

This sequence joins TRBV9 and TRBJ1-3, with D possibly matching TRBD1 (5 bases). Germline V gene data show CDR1 as SGDLS and CDR2 as YYNGEE. V was clipped by 4 bases and J by 6 bases, with 20 bases between them. CDR3 length equals 16 residues. The DNA for the CDR3 is TGTGCCAGCAGCACCCGGGAGCAGGGTATGCTAAACACCATATATTTT. Its protein is CASSTREQGMLNTIYF.

The chain links TRBV7-2 to TRBJ2-1; tentatively, D is TRBD1 (6 bases). Germline values: CDR1 SGHTA, CDR2 FQGNSA. The V end was cut by 3 bases, the J end by 3 bases, with 9 bases between. CDR3 length equals 14 residues. The CDR3 nucleotides are TGTGCCAGCAGCTTTGGACAGCTCTACAATGAGCAGTTCTTC. Translation gives CASSFGQLYNEQFF.

This rearrangement joins TRBV5-1 to TRBJ2-3; 9 bases are a match to TRBD1. This CDR3 contains 14 residues. Germline CDR1 SGHRS, CDR2 YFSETQ. V was pared by 4 bases and J by 8 bases, with 8 bases of the junction left unmatched. Here the CDR3 DNA reads TGCGCCAGCAGCCCGGGACAGGGAGTGGGTACGCAGTATTTT. Its translation is CASSPGQGVGTQYF.

The gene calls are TRBV27 and TRBJ2-2; D is perhaps TRBD1 (6 bases). The germline CDR1 and CDR2 sequences are MNHEY and SMNVEV (reference sequence). This CDR3 is 15 amino acids long. V was clipped by 5 bases and J by 1 base, with 11 bases between them. The CDR3 DNA reads as TGTGCCAGCAGTCCCCGACAGGAGAACACCGGGGAGCTGTTTTTT. This sequence encodes CASSPRQENTGELFF.